Each of the 25 T cell receptor beta chains below was sequenced from the same sample in a study of T cell responses to AZD1222 COVID-19 vaccine. Libraries were prepared by immunoSEQ multiplex PCR; TCRdb keeps only in-frame clonotypes and omits some of them. The sample records approximately 61,000 clones, 81% being singletons. This specimen was peripheral blood, taken 28 days after the second AZD1222 dose. These receptors were taken from an adult who received the AZD1222 COVID-19 vaccine.

V and J are TRBV30 and TRBJ2-3; D may be TRBD2 (5 bases). This CDR3 contains 16 residues. Germline CDR1 and CDR2: GTSNPN and SVGIG (reference sequence). V was cut by 0 bases and J by 2 bases, with 15 bases left in between. CDR3 loop: CAWSVGRVPTTDTQYF. The CDR3 coding sequence is TGTGCCTGGAGTGTAGGGCGGGTCCCCACCACAGATACGCAGTATTTT.

This chain links TRBV6-2 or TRBV6-3 with TRBJ2-1, with no clear D. The CDR3 is 13 amino acids. V lost 0 bases and J 9 bases, leaving 9 bases between the germline ends. The V gene's germline CDR1 is MNHEY and CDR2 SVGEGT. The CDR3 DNA is TGTGCCAGCAGTTACTCGATCCGCGGTGAGCAGTTCTTC. Translated: CASSYSIRGEQFF.

The table lists this clone with a few counts. This chain joins TRBV5-6 and TRBJ2-1, with TRBD2 identical over 9 bases. Trimming took 0 bases from V and 5 from J; bases not matched to a gene: 9. CDR1 is SGHDT and CDR2 is YYEEEE in the germline V gene. The CDR3 extends over 17 amino acids. In DNA, the CDR3 is TGTGCCAGCAGCTTGGTTGCTAGCGGGAAAACGGACAATGAGCAGTTCTTC. Encoded protein: CASSLVASGKTDNEQFF.

The chain is built from TRBV7-2 and TRBJ2-7; TRBD2 aligns across 10 bases. The J segment lost 3 bases and the V segment lost 5 bases, leaving 7 bases of the junction unmatched. Germline values: CDR1 SGHTA, CDR2 FQGNSA. The CDR3 is made up of 15 amino acids. The CDR3 DNA reads TGTGCCAGCAGCATACTCGGGACTAGCGTCTACGAGCAGTACTTC. Its translation is CASSILGTSVYEQYF.

The chain carries TRBV29-1 and TRBJ2-7; D is perhaps TRBD1 or TRBD2 (5 bases each). CDR3 length equals 15 residues. CDR1 and CDR2 (germline): SQVTM, ANQGSEA. V gave up 1 base and J gave up 0 bases, with 13 bases separating them. The chain's CDR3 is CSVEGRGSSSYEQYF. CDR3 nucleotide sequence: TGCAGCGTTGAAGGACGGGGCTCGAGCTCCTACGAGCAGTACTTC.

The chain links TRBV24-1 to TRBJ2-1; 11 positions agree with TRBD2. This CDR3 has 15 amino acids. Germline CDR1 and CDR2: KGHDR and SFDVKD. Germline trimming cut 7 bases from V and 13 bases from J; bases unmatched to any gene: 14. The CDR3 nucleotides are TGTGCCACCAGCGCCACTAGCGGGAGATTAGGGGAACAGTTCTTC. It encodes CATSATSGRLGEQFF.

J is TRBJ2-7 and V is TRBV11-1; no firm D call. Germline CDR1 and CDR2: SGHAT and FQDESV (reference sequence). This CDR3 has 13 amino acids. V shed 2 bases and J shed 3 bases, with 8 bases lying between them. The CDR3 DNA is TGTGCCAGCAGCTTAAGGACCCACTACGAGCAGTACTTC. Amino acids: CASSLRTHYEQYF.

The chain employs TRBV7-8 and TRBJ2-7; D is perhaps TRBD2 (6 bases). Trimming stripped 5 bases from V and 0 bases from J, with 17 bases between. Per germline, CDR1 SGHVS and CDR2 FQNEAQ. This CDR3 region has 16 residues. CDR3: CASSPGDFLISYEQYF. The CDR3 coding sequence is TGTGCCAGCAGCCCGGGGGACTTTTTAATCTCCTACGAGCAGTACTTC.

This chain connects TRBV28 to TRBJ1-5, with a tentative D call TRBD1 (5 bases). Trimming took off 1 base at V and 6 bases at J, with 22 bases between the two ends. The CDR3 is 18 amino acids. The V gene's germline CDR1 is MDHEN and CDR2 SYDVKM. DNA of the CDR3: TGTGCCAGCAGTTTATATATGGGGGGTCCTCTGGGCGGTCAGCCCCAGCATTTT. Its translation: CASSLYMGGPLGGQPQHF.

The chain carries TRBV2 and TRBJ2-7, with 8 bases that match TRBD1. Losses at the gene ends were 7 bases for V and 1 base for J; bases not matched to a gene: 3. Germline loops: CDR1 SNHLY, CDR2 FYNNEI. This CDR3 contains 13 residues. CDR3 amino acids: CASTWTGSYEQYF. The CDR3 DNA sequence: TGTGCCAGCACTTGGACAGGGTCCTACGAGCAGTACTTC.

The chain has TRBV6-2 or TRBV6-3 and TRBJ1-1; no definite D call. CDR1 is MNHEY and CDR2 is SVGEGT in the germline V gene. Trimming shortened V by 2 bases and J by 1 base, and 5 bases separated the two germline ends. This CDR3 spans 13 amino acids. The CDR3 DNA reads TGTGCCAGCAGTTACGGGCAGAACACTGAAGCTTTCTTT. It encodes CASSYGQNTEAFF.

The count of this clone is one. This chain links TRBV7-9 with TRBJ2-5; 11 bases are shared with TRBD1. Unmatched junction bases numbered 4, after V lost 5 bases and J lost 5 bases. The CDR3 loop spans 14 amino acids. Germline CDR1 SEHNR, CDR2 FQNEAQ (reference sequence). Here the CDR3 reads CASSEDRGQETQYF. The CDR3 nucleotides read TGTGCCAGCAGCGAGGACAGGGGGCAGGAGACCCAGTACTTC.

This clone was detected once. The rearrangement uses TRBV11-3 and TRBJ2-2, with D uncertain. The ends were cut back, 5 bases at V and 3 bases at J, with 16 bases in the middle. The germline V gene has CDR1 SGHNT and CDR2 YENEEA. This CDR3 has 16 residues. DNA of the CDR3: TGTGCCAGCAGCCCCACGGGCCGTAGAGACACCGGGGAGCTGTTTTTT. This encodes CASSPTGRRDTGELFF.

This clone has more than one count but fewer than ten. The V call is TRBV5-6, the J call TRBJ2-7; D is possibly TRBD2 (6 bases). This CDR3 has 13 residues. Germline loops: CDR1 SGHDT, CDR2 YYEEEE. V dropped 0 bases and J dropped 7 bases, with 11 bases sitting between them. This CDR3 reads CASSLGGGGEQYF. CDR3 sequence (DNA): TGTGCCAGCAGCTTGGGGGGAGGAGGAGAGCAGTACTTC. Full variable domain (missing parts from reference TRBV5-6 and TRBJ2-7): DAGVTQSPTHLIKTRGQQVTLRCSPKSGHDTVSWYQQALGQGPQFIFQYYEEEERQRGNFPDRFSGHQFPNYSSELNVNALLLGDSALYLCASSLGGGGEQYFGPGTRLTVT.

The genes are TRBV18 and TRBJ1-1, with 10 bases fitting TRBD1. The CDR3 contains 16 residues. CDR1 KGHSH and CDR2 LQKENI come from the germline V gene. The ends lost 5 bases at V and 0 bases at J; junction bases unmatched: 6. The CDR3 sequence is CASSLLGQGLNTEAFF. The CDR3 nucleotides read TGTGCCAGCTCATTATTGGGACAGGGGTTGAACACTGAAGCTTTCTTT. Variable domain in full (rest from reference TRBV18 and TRBJ1-1): NAGVMQNPRHLVRRRGQEARLRCSPMKGHSHVYWYRQLPEEGLKFMVYLQKENIIDESGMPKERFSAEFPKEGPSILRIQQVVRGDSAAYFCASSLLGQGLNTEAFFGQGTRLTVV.

This clone was seen a single time. V and J are TRBV9 and TRBJ2-1; D is unclear. The CDR3 spans 11 residues. Germline V gene data show CDR1 as SGDLS and CDR2 as YYNGEE. Trimming cost V 0 bases and J 9 bases, with 4 bases left between them. CDR3 amino acids: CASSVEGEQFF. CDR3 coding DNA: TGTGCCAGCAGCGTAGAGGGTGAGCAGTTCTTC.

The chain employs TRBV9 and TRBJ2-5; 9 nucleotides match TRBD1. CDR3 length equals 18 residues. CDR1 and CDR2 (germline): SGDLS, YYNGEE. V shed 3 bases, J shed 7 bases, and the junction held 19 bases outside the gene matches. The CDR3 protein is CASSAKGTGYRLQRTQYF. The CDR3 DNA follows: TGTGCCAGCAGCGCAAAAGGGACAGGGTACAGACTACAGAGGACCCAGTACTTC.

This clone was found many times. The genes are TRBV7-2 and TRBJ2-3, with 7 bases aligning to TRBD2. Germline V gene data show CDR1 as SGHTA and CDR2 as FQGNSA. V shed 2 bases, J shed 0 bases, and the junction held 5 bases outside the gene matches. The CDR3 has 16 amino acids. CDR3 in DNA: TGTGCCAGCAGCTTACTGGGAGGGGATAGCACAGATACGCAGTATTTT. Translation: CASSLLGGDSTDTQYF.

For this clone: It is likely a read error, because the conserved phenylalanine at the end of the CDR3 is missing. The DNA is left out, because the CDR3 cannot be placed on it with certainty; the CDR3 is given as TCRdb lists it. This chain links TRBV2 with TRBJ2-7; the table's D call TRBD1 went unverified against the DNA. Germline V gives CDR1 SNHLY, CDR2 FYNNEI. The CDR3 contains 13 residues when both ends are counted. CDR3 sequence: CASRPDRKYTSLI.

This clone is a singleton in its sample. The rearrangement joins TRBV6-5 to TRBJ1-1; 11 nucleotides align to TRBD1. The CDR3 is 14 residues long. Germline-derived CDR1 and CDR2 are MNHEY and SVGAGI. V lost 5 bases and J lost 7; bases outside the gene matches: 6. CDR3 amino acids: CASSRSGTGGEAFF. DNA for the CDR3: TGTGCCAGCAGTCGGTCCGGGACAGGGGGTGAAGCTTTCTTT.

The chain is built from TRBV28 and TRBJ1-5, with TRBD1 as a possible D gene (5 bases). The germline V and J ends were trimmed by 4 bases and 4 bases, with 8 bases remaining between them. Germline lookup yields CDR1 MDHEN and CDR2 SYDVKM. The CDR3 totals 13 residues. CDR3 protein: CASSWGTNQPQHF. CDR3 DNA sequence: TGTGCCAGCAGTTGGGGCACTAATCAGCCCCAGCATTTT. The full variable domain, with the rest looked up from reference TRBV28 and TRBJ1-5, is DVKVTQSSRYLVKRTGEKVFLECVQDMDHENMFWYRQDPGLGLRLIYFSYDVKMKEKGDIPEGYSVSREKKERFSLILESASTNQTSMYLCASSWGTNQPQHFGDGTRLSIL.

The gene calls are TRBV25-1 and TRBJ2-1, with 10 bases that match TRBD1. With V trimmed by 1 base and J by 1 base, 1 base remained unmatched. CDR3 length: 16 residues. Germline CDR1 reads MGHDK; CDR2 reads SYGVNS. CDR3 nucleotide sequence: TGTGCCAGCAGTGAATCGGGACAGGGGTCCTACAATGAGCAGTTCTTC. It codes for CASSESGQGSYNEQFF.

The chain employs TRBV28 and TRBJ2-1; D unclear. V lost 4 bases and J lost 6, with 4 bases in between. Looked up from germline, CDR1 is MDHEN and CDR2 is SYDVKM. The CDR3 totals 11 residues. CDR3 loop: CASSSPNEQFF. CDR3 DNA: TGTGCCAGCAGTTCCCCCAATGAGCAGTTCTTC.

The chain has TRBV6-2 or TRBV6-3 and TRBJ1-5, with D uncertain. The V and J ends lost 2 bases and 3 bases respectively, with 11 bases between them. The CDR3 length is 15 residues. Germline CDR1 is MNHEY and CDR2 is SVGEGT. CDR3 in DNA: TGTGCCAGCAGTTACGTCGGCAGCTCCAATCAGCCCCAGCATTTT. The encoded protein is CASSYVGSSNQPQHF.

V gene TRBV28 combines with J gene TRBJ1-5; D might be TRBD1 (6 bases). The CDR3 length is 17 residues. Trimming removed 7 bases from V and 5 bases from J, with 24 bases in between. Germline V gene lookup returns CDR1 MDHEN and CDR2 SYDVKM. The CDR3 region has the DNA TGTGCCAGCACCCCGAGAACAGGGAGGGGCCCCCATCAGCCCCAGCATTTT. Translation gives CASTPRTGRGPHQPQHF.